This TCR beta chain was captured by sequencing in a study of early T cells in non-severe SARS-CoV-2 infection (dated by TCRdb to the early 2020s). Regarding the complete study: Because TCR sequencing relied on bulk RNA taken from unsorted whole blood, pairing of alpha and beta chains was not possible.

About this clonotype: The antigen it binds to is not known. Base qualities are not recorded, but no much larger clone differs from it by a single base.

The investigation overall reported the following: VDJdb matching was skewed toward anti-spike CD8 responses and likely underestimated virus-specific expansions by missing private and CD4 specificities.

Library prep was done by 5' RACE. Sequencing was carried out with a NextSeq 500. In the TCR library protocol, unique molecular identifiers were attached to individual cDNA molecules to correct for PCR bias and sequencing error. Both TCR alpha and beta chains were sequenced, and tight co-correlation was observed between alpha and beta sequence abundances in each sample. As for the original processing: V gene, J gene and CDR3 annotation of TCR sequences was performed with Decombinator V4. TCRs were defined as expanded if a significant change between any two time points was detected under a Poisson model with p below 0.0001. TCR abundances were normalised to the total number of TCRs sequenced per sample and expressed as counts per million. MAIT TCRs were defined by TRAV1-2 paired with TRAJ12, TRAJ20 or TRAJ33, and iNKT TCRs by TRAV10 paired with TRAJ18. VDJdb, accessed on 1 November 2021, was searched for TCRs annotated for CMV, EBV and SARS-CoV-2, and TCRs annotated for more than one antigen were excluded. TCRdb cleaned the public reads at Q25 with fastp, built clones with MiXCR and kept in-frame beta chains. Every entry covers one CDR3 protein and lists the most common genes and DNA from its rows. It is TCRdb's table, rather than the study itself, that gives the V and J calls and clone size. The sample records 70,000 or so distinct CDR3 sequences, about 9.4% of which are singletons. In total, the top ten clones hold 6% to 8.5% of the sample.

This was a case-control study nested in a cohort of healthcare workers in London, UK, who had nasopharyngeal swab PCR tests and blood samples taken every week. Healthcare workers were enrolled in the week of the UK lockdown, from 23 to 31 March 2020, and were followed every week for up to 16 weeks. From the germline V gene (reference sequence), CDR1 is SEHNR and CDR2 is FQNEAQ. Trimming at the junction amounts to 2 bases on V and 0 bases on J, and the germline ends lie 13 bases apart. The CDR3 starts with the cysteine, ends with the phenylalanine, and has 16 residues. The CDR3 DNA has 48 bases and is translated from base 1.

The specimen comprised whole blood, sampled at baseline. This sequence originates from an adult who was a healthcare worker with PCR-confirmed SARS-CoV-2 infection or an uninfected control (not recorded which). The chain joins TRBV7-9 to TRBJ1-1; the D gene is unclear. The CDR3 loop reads CASSLFQPNMNTEAFF. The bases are TGTGCCAGCAGCTTATTTCAGCCAAACATGAACACTGAAGCTTTCTTT.